This TCR beta chain was captured in a study of T cell changes during pregnancy in multiple sclerosis. Some clones are missing from TCRdb's copy, which holds only in-frame ones; the method was immunoSEQ multiplex PCR. The table has tens of thousands of clones, roughly 92% seen once; the top ten hold roughly 2%. A remark on this clone: One end of the junction fails to match germline, which may point to a read error.

CDR3 length: 15 residues. Germline V gene lookup returns CDR1 SNHLY and CDR2 FYNNEI. The rearrangement uses TRBV2 and TRBJ1-5, with D uncertain. The input for sequencing was peripheral blood, taken in the second trimester of pregnancy. This TCR was recovered from a female donor with multiple sclerosis, enrolled in a pregnancy study. CDR3 in DNA: TGTGCCAGCAGGGAAGGGAGGCAGCGCAATCAGCCCCAGCATTTT. It specifies CASREGRQRNQPQHF.